The text below deals with one TCR beta chain. This entry comes from a study of control samples from healthy donors and cancer patients. The protocol was immunoSEQ multiplex PCR, while the TCRdb copy is restricted to in-frame clones and leaves out a portion. The repertoire consists of some 99,000 clones, with more than 85% occurring once and the leading ten covering approximately 18%. Germline V gives CDR1 MNHEY, CDR2 SMNVEV (reference sequence). Trimming cost V 6 bases and J 4 bases; bases outside gene matches: 14. The CDR3 contains 16 residues. V and J are TRBV27 and TRBJ2-7; TRBD2 aligns across 8 bases. The source is a woman in her forties or fifties in good health. Material: blood. CDR3 sequence (DNA): TGTGCCAGCAGGTCACGACTAGGCGGGGGGCCTTACGAGCAGTACTTC. Amino acids: CASRSRLGGGPYEQYF.